The clone carrying this T cell receptor (beta chain) was seen more than once but under ten times. The data were obtained in a study of patients and donors after allogeneic stem cell transplantation. One entry per CDR3 protein, called by TCRdb with MiXCR from the RT-PCR reads. The top ten clones hold roughly 6% of a sample with 920,000 or so distinct CDR3 sequences, approximately 18% of them seen once. Input material: blood, either unsorted or a sorted T cell fraction (not recorded which). This clonotype was obtained from a human donor who was either an allogeneic HSCT recipient or a stem cell or donor lymphocyte infusion donor (not recorded which). It is not recorded whose cells these are; they may come from a transplant donor.

CDR3 DNA: TGTGCCAGCAGTCGGGGGCAAATCTCCTACGAGCAGTACTTC. It specifies CASSRGQISYEQYF. V usage is TRBV12-3 or TRBV12-4 and J usage is TRBJ2-7; tentatively, D is TRBD1 or TRBD2 (6 bases each). This CDR3 spans 14 amino acids. The V and J ends lost 5 bases and 0 bases respectively, with 11 bases between them.